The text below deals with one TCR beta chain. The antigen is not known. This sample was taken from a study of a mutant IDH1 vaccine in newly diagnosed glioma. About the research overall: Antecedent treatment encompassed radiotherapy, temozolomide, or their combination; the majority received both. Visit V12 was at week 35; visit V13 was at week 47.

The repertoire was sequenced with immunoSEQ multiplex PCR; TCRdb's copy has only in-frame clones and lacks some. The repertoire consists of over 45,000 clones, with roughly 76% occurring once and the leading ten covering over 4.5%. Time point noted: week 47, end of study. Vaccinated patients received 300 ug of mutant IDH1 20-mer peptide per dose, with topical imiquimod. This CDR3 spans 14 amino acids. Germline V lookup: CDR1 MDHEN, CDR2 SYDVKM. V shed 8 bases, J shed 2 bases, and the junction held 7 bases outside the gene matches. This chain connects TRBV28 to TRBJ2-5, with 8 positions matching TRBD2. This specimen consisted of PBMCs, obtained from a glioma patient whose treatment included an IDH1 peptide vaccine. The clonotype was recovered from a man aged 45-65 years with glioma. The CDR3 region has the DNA TGTGCCAGCCTCAGCCCGGGGGGGCAAGAGACCCAGTACTTC. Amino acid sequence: CASLSPGGQETQYF. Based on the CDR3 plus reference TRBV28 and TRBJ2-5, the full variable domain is DVKVTQSSRYLVKRTGEKVFLECVQDMDHENMFWYRQDPGLGLRLIYFSYDVKMKEKGDIPEGYSVSREKKERFSLILESASTNQTSMYLCASLSPGGQETQYFGPGTRLLVL.